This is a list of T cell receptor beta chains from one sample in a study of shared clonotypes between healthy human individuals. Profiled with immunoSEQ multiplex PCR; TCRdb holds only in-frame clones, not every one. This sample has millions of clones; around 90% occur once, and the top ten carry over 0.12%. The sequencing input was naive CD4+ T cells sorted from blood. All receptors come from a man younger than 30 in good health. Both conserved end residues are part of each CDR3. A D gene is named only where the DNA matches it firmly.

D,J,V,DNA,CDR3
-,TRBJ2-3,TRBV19,TGTGCCAGTACAGCCCCTCAGGGAGCGGCTCGTAGCACAGATACGCAGTATTTT,CASTAPQGAARSTDTQYF
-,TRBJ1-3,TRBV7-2,TGTGCCAGCAGCTTAGAGTACACCATATATTTT,CASSLEYTIYF
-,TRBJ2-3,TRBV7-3,TGTGCCAGCAGCTTAACTCGGGAGAGCACAGATACGCAGTATTTT,CASSLTRESTDTQYF
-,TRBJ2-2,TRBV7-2,TGTGCCAGCAGCCTTACCGGGGAGCTGTTTTTT,CASSLTGELFF
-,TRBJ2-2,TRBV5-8,TGTGCCAGCAGCTTGGTGTGGGGAACCGCCGCAAACACCGGGGAGCTGTTTTTT,CASSLVWGTAANTGELFF
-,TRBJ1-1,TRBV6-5,TGTGCCAGCAGTTACGGGGTCGGCACTGAAGCTTTCTTT,CASSYGVGTEAFF
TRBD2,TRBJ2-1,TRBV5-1,TGCGCCAGCAGCTTGGTGCCTAGCGGGAGCTTTACCTACAATGAGCAGTTCTTC,CASSLVPSGSFTYNEQFF
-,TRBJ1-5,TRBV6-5,TGTGCCAGCAGTTACTTGGTACAGGGAAGCAATCAGCCCCAGCATTTT,CASSYLVQGSNQPQHF
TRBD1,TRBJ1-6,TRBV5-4,TGTGCCAGCAGTGTGAAAGGGACAGGGGACTCACCCCTCCACTTT,CASSVKGTGDSPLHF
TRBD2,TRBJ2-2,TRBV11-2,TGTGCCAGCAGCTTAGGTTCTAGCGGAACCGGGGAGCTGTTTTTT,CASSLGSSGTGELFF
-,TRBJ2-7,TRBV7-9,TGTGCCAGCAGCCGAAGGACAGATTCCTACGAGCAGTACTTC,CASSRRTDSYEQYF
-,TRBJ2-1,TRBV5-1,TGCGCCAGCAGCACCTACGACAGGTTTGCCTACAATGAGCAGTTCTTC,CASSTYDRFAYNEQFF
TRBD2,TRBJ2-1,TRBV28,TGTGCCAGCAGTTTCAGCGGGGCTCATATTAATGAGCAGTTCTTC,CASSFSGAHINEQFF
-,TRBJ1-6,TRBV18,TGTGCCAGCTCTCTCCATGCGGATTCACCCCTCCACTTT,CASSLHADSPLHF
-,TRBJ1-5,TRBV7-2,TGTGCCAGCAGCTTAGTGCCGGGCCAGCCCCAGCATTTT,CASSLVPGQPQHF
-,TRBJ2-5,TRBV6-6,TGTGCCAGCAGTTACTGGGACCAAGAGACCCAGTACTTC,CASSYWDQETQYF